The 9 T cell receptor beta chains in this list originate from one sample, sequenced in a study of cytomegalovirus exposure and HLA in healthy donors. The table came from immunoSEQ multiplex PCR; TCRdb's copy has only in-frame clones and leaves some out. The table has about 130,000 clones, 70% to 85% seen once; the top ten hold roughly 30%. Sequencing was done on a sample of PBMCs. These receptors all stem from a man younger than 40 in good health and CMV-seropositive.

The table lists this clone with a count of one. The chain employs TRBV2 and TRBJ2-1; 7 nucleotides align to TRBD2. The junction had 5 bases not matched to a gene; V was cut back by 2 bases and J by 10 bases. Germline V gene lookup returns CDR1 SNHLY and CDR2 FYNNEI. The CDR3 is 13 residues long. CDR3 amino acids: CASSENWGGEQFF. The CDR3 nucleotides are TGTGCCAGCAGTGAAAATTGGGGGGGGGAGCAGTTCTTC. Together with reference TRBV2 and TRBJ2-1, the CDR3 gives the full variable domain: EPEVTQTPSHQVTQMGQEVILRCVPISNHLYFYWYRQILGQKVEFLVSFYNNEISEKSEIFDDQFSVERPDGSNFTLKIRSTKLEDSAMYFCASSENWGGEQFFGPGTRLTVL.

V usage is TRBV5-4 and J usage is TRBJ2-7, with D possibly TRBD1 on 6 matching bases. The germline CDR1 and CDR2 sequences are SGHNT and YYREEE (reference sequence). The CDR3 sequence is 14 residues long. The germline V and J ends were trimmed by 2 bases and 1 base, with 10 bases remaining between them. The CDR3 protein is CASSFQGRSYEQYF. CDR3 sequence (DNA): TGTGCCAGCAGCTTCCAGGGGAGATCCTACGAGCAGTACTTC.

The chain carries TRBV11-2 and TRBJ2-7; 7 bases match TRBD1. From germline, CDR1 is SGHAT and CDR2 FQNNGV. The CDR3 totals 12 residues. V was clipped by 4 bases and J by 7 bases; unmatched bases: 4. The CDR3 region is CASSSQGREQYF. CDR3 in DNA: TGTGCCAGCAGCTCACAGGGGCGGGAGCAGTACTTC.

V gene TRBV5-1 combines with J gene TRBJ2-5; possible D gene TRBD1, 6 bases. From germline, CDR1 is SGHRS and CDR2 YFSETQ. The CDR3 loop spans 13 amino acids. Trimming took off 2 bases at V and 5 bases at J, with 10 bases between the two ends. CDR3 DNA: TGCGCCAGCAGCTTAACAGGGTCGGAGACCCAGTACTTC. This codes for CASSLTGSETQYF.

The chain uses TRBV7-9 and TRBJ1-2; 7 bases align to TRBD1. The CDR3 sequence is 12 residues long. V lost 10 bases to trimming and J lost 6 bases; unmatched junction nucleotides: 8. Germline values: CDR1 SEHNR, CDR2 FQNEAQ (reference sequence). In DNA, the CDR3 is TGTGCCATAGAGACAGGGATCGATGGCTACACCTTC. It yields the protein CAIETGIDGYTF. Variable domain in full (rest from reference TRBV7-9 and TRBJ1-2): DTGVSQNPRHKITKRGQNVTFRCDPISEHNRLYWYRQTLGQGPEFLTYFQNEAQLEKSRLLSDRFSAERPKGSFSTLEIQRTEQGDSAMYLCAIETGIDGYTFGSGTRLTVV.

This chain joins TRBV5-1 and TRBJ1-1; perhaps TRBD1 as D (5 bases). Germline assignment: CDR1 SGHRS and CDR2 YFSETQ. V gave up 5 bases and J gave up 3 bases, with 14 bases separating them. The CDR3 totals 14 residues. This CDR3 reads CASRNGPGDTEAFF. The CDR3 coding sequence is TGCGCCAGCAGAAACGGACCGGGGGACACTGAAGCTTTCTTT.

The chain combines TRBV6-6 with TRBJ2-7; 14 bases fit TRBD2. CDR1 MNHNY and CDR2 SVGAGI come from the germline V gene (reference sequence). V lost 7 bases, J lost 5 bases, and 4 bases stayed unmatched. The CDR3 loop spans 14 amino acids. In DNA, the CDR3 is TGTGCCAGCAAACCGGGACTAGCGGGAGACGAGCAGTACTTC. It encodes CASKPGLAGDEQYF.

This clone was counted only a few times. The rearrangement links TRBV7-3 to TRBJ1-2, with a possible D match to TRBD1 (6 bases). Germline V gives CDR1 SGHTA, CDR2 FQGTGA. The CDR3 totals 13 residues. V lost 5 bases, J lost 8 bases, and 15 bases lay in between. The CDR3 DNA is TGTGCCAGCAGCCATCGGGACATGTCCGGCTACACCTTC. This translates into CASSHRDMSGYTF.

This rearrangement joins TRBV7-8 to TRBJ2-3; the D gene is possibly TRBD2 (5 bases). The CDR3 totals 15 residues. Germline V gene sequence: CDR1 SGHVS, CDR2 FQNEAQ. V was clipped by 4 bases and J by 6 bases, with 17 bases between them. The CDR3 nucleotides are TGTGCCAGCAGCTCCGAGGGAGCTGGGTCGGATACGCAGTATTTT. As protein: CASSSEGAGSDTQYF.